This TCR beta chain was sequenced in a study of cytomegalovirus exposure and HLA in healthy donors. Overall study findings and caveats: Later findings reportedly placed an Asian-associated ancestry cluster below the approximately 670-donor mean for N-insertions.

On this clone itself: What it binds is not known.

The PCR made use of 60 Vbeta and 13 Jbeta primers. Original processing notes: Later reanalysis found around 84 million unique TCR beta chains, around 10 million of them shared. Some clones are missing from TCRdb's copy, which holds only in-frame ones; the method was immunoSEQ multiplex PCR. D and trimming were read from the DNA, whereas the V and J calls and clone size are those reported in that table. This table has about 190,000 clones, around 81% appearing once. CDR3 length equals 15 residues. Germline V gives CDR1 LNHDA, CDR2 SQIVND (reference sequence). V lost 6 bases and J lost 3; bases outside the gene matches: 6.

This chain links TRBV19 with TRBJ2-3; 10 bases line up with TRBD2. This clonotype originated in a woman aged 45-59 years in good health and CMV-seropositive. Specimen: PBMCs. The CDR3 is CASRVAGGRTDTQYF. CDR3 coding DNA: TGTGCCAGTAGGGTAGCGGGGGGAAGGACAGATACGCAGTATTTT.